What follows are 24 T cell receptor beta chains derived from one specimen sequenced in a study of blood T cell repertoires in COVID-19. Generated by immunoSEQ multiplex PCR, the TCRdb table keeps only in-frame clones and is missing some. The table shows approximately 200,000 clones, with about 76% occurring only once. Sequenced sample: peripheral blood. These receptor sequences come from a woman aged 40 to 55 with COVID-19, enrolled during active disease.

This chain uses TRBV6-5 with TRBJ1-1; the match to TRBD1 covers 8 bases. The CDR3 sequence is 15 residues long. V gave up 5 bases and J gave up 6 bases; unmatched junction bases: 11. CDR1 is MNHEY, CDR2 SVGAGI, per germline. The CDR3 sequence is CASSRTGMVMAEAFF. DNA of the CDR3: TGTGCCAGCAGTAGGACAGGGATGGTAATGGCTGAAGCTTTCTTT.

The V and J genes are TRBV19 and TRBJ1-4; D is unresolved. CDR3 length: 16 residues. Germline CDR1 and CDR2: LNHDA and SQIVND (reference sequence). V lost 5 bases, J lost 0 bases, and 13 bases lay in between. CDR3 nucleotides: TGTGCCAGTAGTCGCCAGGTGATGGCAACTAATGAAAAACTGTTTTTT. It translates to CASSRQVMATNEKLFF. Full variable domain (outside the CDR3, taken from reference TRBV19 and TRBJ1-4): DGGITQSPKYLFRKEGQNVTLSCEQNLNHDAMYWYRQDPGQGLRLIYYSQIVNDFQKGDIAEGYSVSREKKESFPLTVTSAQKNPTAFYLCASSRQVMATNEKLFFGSGTQLSVL.

The chain is built from TRBV10-1 and TRBJ2-1; 9 bases match TRBD2. Trimming removed 4 bases from V and 9 bases from J; junction bases left unmatched: 4. The CDR3 spans 13 residues. CDR1 and CDR2 (germline): WNHNN, SYGVQD (reference sequence). CDR3 bases: TGCGCCAGCAGTGTTTTAGCGGGGGTTGAGCAGTTCTTC. Translation gives CASSVLAGVEQFF.

This clone has only one observation. Here the CDR3 reads CSVEAGTYEQYF. The CDR3, as DNA: TGCAGCGTTGAAGCAGGCACCTACGAGCAGTACTTC. This chain uses TRBV29-1 with TRBJ2-7; D remains ambiguous. The ends were cut back, 1 base at V and 2 bases at J, with 6 bases in the middle. Germline CDR1 reads SQVTM; CDR2 reads ANQGSEA. The CDR3 contains 12 residues.

This chain joins TRBV7-8 and TRBJ2-1; TRBD1 agrees at 7 bases. Germline V gives CDR1 SGHVS, CDR2 FQNEAQ. The CDR3 runs to 15 residues. V dropped 2 bases and J dropped 5; count of bases not matched to a gene: 6. The CDR3, as DNA: TGTGCCAGCAGCTTAACAGGGGCCCTCAACAATGAGCAGTTCTTC. Translated, it gives CASSLTGALNNEQFF. The variable domain in full, with the rest retrieved from reference TRBV7-8 and TRBJ2-1, is GAGVSQSPRYKVAKRGQDVALRCDPISGHVSLFWYQQALGQGPEFLTYFQNEAQLDKSGLPSDRFFAERPEGSVSTLKIQRTQQEDSAVYLCASSLTGALNNEQFFGPGTRLTVL.

This rearrangement joins TRBV6-5 to TRBJ2-3; D perhaps matches TRBD1 (5 bases). Trimming took 0 bases from V and 4 from J, leaving 8 bases between them. The CDR3 contains 14 residues. Germline loops: CDR1 MNHEY, CDR2 SVGAGI. The DNA for the CDR3 is TGTGCCAGCAGTTACTCGGACACGGCAGATACGCAGTATTTT. It encodes CASSYSDTADTQYF.

The gene calls are TRBV6-2 or TRBV6-3 and TRBJ2-2; 10 bases align to TRBD2. The length of the CDR3 is 17 residues. V was clipped by 3 bases and J by 3 bases; unmatched bases: 7. Germline assignment: CDR1 MNHEY and CDR2 SVGEGT. The CDR3 sequence: CASSYEAGGPDTGELFF. CDR3 DNA sequence: TGTGCCAGCAGTTATGAAGCGGGAGGGCCAGACACCGGGGAGCTGTTTTTT.

The rearrangement uses TRBV6-6 and TRBJ1-4; TRBD1 might be the D (5 bases). V gave up 8 bases and J gave up 4 bases, with 14 bases separating them. Germline CDR1 is MNHNY and CDR2 is SVGAGI (reference sequence). The CDR3 is 14 residues long. CDR3 DNA sequence: TGTGCCAGCCGGAGGGGCCTCATTAATGAAAAACTGTTTTTT. It translates to CASRRGLINEKLFF.

This chain joins TRBV30 and TRBJ1-2; the D gene is possibly TRBD1 (5 bases). The CDR3 is 13 amino acids. The ends were cut back, 2 bases at V and 8 bases at J, with 15 bases in the middle. From germline, CDR1 is GTSNPN and CDR2 SVGIG (reference sequence). CDR3 protein: CAWSPSQGRGYTF. The CDR3, as DNA: TGTGCCTGGAGTCCGAGCCAGGGTAGGGGCTACACCTTC.

The chain links TRBV6-5 to TRBJ2-7; 9 nucleotides agree with TRBD1. The trim removed 6 bases at V and 3 bases at J, leaving 9 bases unmatched. The CDR3 spans 15 residues. Germline CDR1 reads MNHEY; CDR2 reads SVGAGI. The CDR3 loop reads CASRTGTGILYEQYF. As DNA, the CDR3 is TGTGCCAGCAGGACCGGGACAGGGATCCTCTACGAGCAGTACTTC.

The chain uses TRBV3-1 (or the pseudogene TRBV3-2) and TRBJ1-5; D ambiguous. The CDR3 totals 15 residues. V dropped 0 bases and J dropped 7 bases, with 13 bases sitting between them. CDR1 is LGHDT and CDR2 is YNNKEL in the germline V gene (reference sequence). This CDR3 reads CASSQDNGVAQPQHF. The CDR3 coding sequence is TGTGCCAGCAGCCAAGATAACGGGGTGGCGCAGCCCCAGCATTTT.

This clone was counted between two and nine times. The chain links TRBV3-1 (or the pseudogene TRBV3-2) to TRBJ1-2; weak D call: TRBD1 (6 bases). This CDR3 region has 15 residues. Trimming took off 0 bases at V and 7 bases at J, with 15 bases between the two ends. Germline V gene sequence: CDR1 LGHDT, CDR2 YNNKEL (reference sequence). As DNA, the CDR3 is TGTGCCAGCAGCCAAGATCAGGGACAAGATGGTGGCTACACCTTC. The encoded protein is CASSQDQGQDGGYTF.

The J gene is TRBJ2-1, the V gene TRBV6-5, with TRBD2 matching 7 bases. CDR3 length equals 13 residues. Germline V CDR1 and CDR2: MNHEY, SVGAGI. With 2 bases clipped from V and 8 bases from J, the junction kept 3 bases outside the gene matches. The DNA of the CDR3 is TGTGCCAGCAGTTACGGGGGGGGGTATGAGCAGTTCTTC. Residues: CASSYGGGYEQFF.

As DNA, the CDR3 is TGTGCCAGCAGCCAAGCCTATACCTACGAGCAGTACTTC. Amino acids: CASSQAYTYEQYF. V and J are TRBV3-1 (or the pseudogene TRBV3-2) and TRBJ2-7, with D unclear. V dropped 1 base and J dropped 2 bases, with 6 bases sitting between them. The CDR3 has 13 residues. Germline V gene sequence: CDR1 LGHDT, CDR2 YNNKEL (reference sequence).

This chain connects TRBV2 to TRBJ1-2; 9 bases align to TRBD1. The CDR3 has 13 residues. The trim removed 3 bases at V and 4 bases at J, leaving 0 bases unmatched. CDR1 and CDR2 (germline): SNHLY, FYNNEI. CDR3 region: CASSEDRGYGYTF. DNA for the CDR3: TGTGCCAGCAGTGAGGACAGGGGCTATGGCTACACCTTC.

The CDR3 bases are TGTGCAGAGCGGGGGGGTATGGGCACTGAAGCTTTCTTT. Amino acids: CAERGGMGTEAFF. The V and J genes are TRBV11-2 and TRBJ1-1, with a possible D match to TRBD1 (5 bases). The CDR3 extends over 13 amino acids. The germline V gene has CDR1 SGHAT and CDR2 FQNNGV. Variable domain in full (rest from reference TRBV11-2 and TRBJ1-1): EAGVAQSPRYKIIEKRQSVAFWCNPISGHATLYWYQQILGQGPKLLIQFQNNGVVDDSQLPKDRFSAERLKGVDSTLKIQPAKLEDSAVYLCAERGGMGTEAFFGQGTRLTVV.

To note about this clone: At one end the junction does not follow the germline gene, possibly because of a read error. V gene TRBV3-1 (or the pseudogene TRBV3-2) combines with J gene TRBJ1-4, with TRBD1 as a possible D gene (5 bases). The germline CDR1 and CDR2 sequences are LGHDT and YNNKEL (reference sequence). CDR3 length: 12 residues. CDR3 in DNA: TGTGCCAGCAGCCCAAATGGGGCCAGGATAACGTTT. Amino acid sequence: CASSPNGARITF.

This clone appeared a single time. The V gene is TRBV14, the J gene TRBJ2-1; TRBD2 agrees at 11 bases. V shed 2 bases and J 4 bases; nucleotides not matched to a gene: 7. This CDR3 is built from 17 residues. Germline CDR1 and CDR2: SGHDN and FVKESK. CDR3 DNA sequence: TGTGCCAGCAGCCAATCACTAGCGGGAGTCCGGTACAATGAGCAGTTCTTC. Translation gives CASSQSLAGVRYNEQFF. Using reference TRBV14 and TRBJ2-1 for the parts outside the CDR3, the full variable domain is EAGVTQFPSHSVIEKGQTVTLRCDPISGHDNLYWYRRVMGKEIKFLLHFVKESKQDESGMPNNRFLAERTGGTYSTLKVQPAELEDSGVYFCASSQSLAGVRYNEQFFGPGTRLTVL.

The rearrangement joins TRBV6-5 to TRBJ1-4; the D gene is possibly TRBD1 (5 bases). Trimming took off 0 bases at V and 5 bases at J, with 13 bases between the two ends. Germline CDR1 MNHEY, CDR2 SVGAGI. CDR3 length: 16 amino acids. The CDR3 is CASSYSVAGKNEKLFF. CDR3 in DNA: TGTGCCAGCAGTTACTCGGTTGCAGGGAAGAATGAAAAACTGTTTTTT.

J is TRBJ1-1 and V is TRBV10-3; 10 bases are a match to TRBD1. Unmatched junction bases numbered 12, after V lost 8 bases and J lost 6 bases. Germline V lookup: CDR1 ENHRY, CDR2 SYGVKD. The length of the CDR3 is 15 residues. As DNA, the CDR3 is TGTGCCATCTGCGCCCTAGACAGGGGGCACGCTGAAGCTTTCTTT. This codes for CAICALDRGHAEAFF.

This clone has a count of ten or more. V and J are TRBV15 and TRBJ1-1; TRBD1 agrees at 7 bases. The germline V gene encodes CDR1 LNHNV and CDR2 YYDKDF (reference sequence). This CDR3 has 13 amino acids. Trimming cost V 5 bases and J 8 bases; bases outside gene matches: 8. CDR3 nucleotides: TGTGCCACCAGCCGGCCTCGACAGGGAGAAGCTTTCTTT. This gives the protein CATSRPRQGEAFF.

This clone was observed a few times. This rearrangement joins TRBV18 to TRBJ2-7; 9 bases agree with TRBD1. This CDR3 is built from 15 residues. Germline loops: CDR1 KGHSH, CDR2 LQKENI. Losses at the gene ends were 6 bases for V and 2 bases for J; bases not matched to a gene: 8. Written as DNA, the CDR3 is TGTGCCAGCTCTCCCGGGACAGGGAGTCCCTACGAGCAGTACTTC. Protein product: CASSPGTGSPYEQYF.

The genes are TRBV7-9 and TRBJ1-1; D unclear. CDR3 length: 11 residues. Germline CDR1 is SEHNR and CDR2 is FQNEAQ (reference sequence). V lost 6 bases to trimming and J lost 10 bases, with 12 bases between them. Here the CDR3 reads CASRQTSVAFF. CDR3 DNA: TGTGCCAGCAGACAAACTAGCGTAGCTTTCTTT.

V usage is TRBV6-6 and J usage is TRBJ1-5; 7 bases match TRBD1. The CDR3 contains 12 residues. Germline CDR1 reads MNHNY; CDR2 reads SVGAGI (reference sequence). J lost 10 bases, V lost 2 bases, and 2 bases had no gene match. Here the CDR3 DNA reads TGTGCCAGCAGTTACGACAGGGTCCCCCAGCATTTT. Translating gives CASSYDRVPQHF.